What follows are 27 T cell receptor beta chains derived from one specimen sequenced in a study of blood T cell repertoires in COVID-19. Assay: immunoSEQ multiplex PCR; the TCRdb copy retains only in-frame clones and omits some. This sample carries 180,000 or so clones, just under 80% of them seen once, and the ten largest clones take about 2.8%. The sample was peripheral blood. These receptors all stem from a woman older than 75 with active or convalescent COVID-19.

This rearrangement joins TRBV18 to TRBJ1-2; 9 bases map to TRBD1. With V trimmed by 2 bases and J by 4 bases, 17 bases remained unmatched. The CDR3 sequence is 19 residues long. Per germline, CDR1 KGHSH and CDR2 LQKENI. CDR3 DNA sequence: TGTGCCAGCTCACCAACGTCATTAACAGGGGGCCTTGATAGCTATGGCTACACCTTC. It specifies CASSPTSLTGGLDSYGYTF.

The J gene is TRBJ2-1, the V gene TRBV2, with 8 bases matching TRBD1. Germline V gene sequence: CDR1 SNHLY, CDR2 FYNNEI. The CDR3 covers 15 residues. V gave up 4 bases and J gave up 4 bases; unmatched junction bases: 6. The CDR3 DNA reads TGTGCCAGCAGTGCGGACAGGGCCTCATACAATGAGCAGTTCTTC. Translated, it gives CASSADRASYNEQFF.

The chain employs TRBV30 and TRBJ2-1; 9 bases are a match to TRBD1. The V and J ends lost 2 bases and 6 bases, in that order; junction bases with no gene match: 5. CDR3 length: 14 residues. Germline CDR1 reads GTSNPN; CDR2 reads SVGIG (reference sequence). CDR3 region: CAWSTGQGSNEQFF. Here the CDR3 DNA reads TGTGCCTGGAGTACCGGACAGGGGTCCAATGAGCAGTTCTTC.

The chain carries TRBV5-4 and TRBJ1-2; a possible D gene is TRBD1 (6 bases). CDR1 and CDR2 from the germline V gene are SGHNT and YYREEE (reference sequence). CDR3 length: 15 residues. Deletions cut 4 bases from V and 8 bases from J, with 21 bases between. DNA for the CDR3: TGTGCCAGCAGCCCAAAACAAGACAGGTGGGGAGGCTACACCTTC. This translates into CASSPKQDRWGGYTF.

CDR3 sequence: CASSLAAADGYTF. As DNA, the CDR3 is TGTGCCAGCAGCTTAGCGGCAGCGGATGGCTACACCTTC. This chain connects TRBV7-9 to TRBJ1-2; no firm D call. Trimming removed 0 bases at V and 6 bases at J, with 8 bases between. Germline V gene lookup returns CDR1 SEHNR and CDR2 FQNEAQ (reference sequence). The CDR3 has 13 residues.

As concerns this clone: One end of the junction is discordant with germline, which a read error may explain. The genes are TRBV11-2 and TRBJ1-1, with D possibly matching TRBD1 (6 bases). The CDR3 extends over 15 amino acids. Germline values: CDR1 SGHAT, CDR2 FQNNGV. The chain's CDR3 is CVSSPGDRLNTEAFF. Written as DNA, the CDR3 is TGTGTCAGCAGCCCAGGGGACCGACTAAACACTGAAGCTTTCTTT.

This rearrangement joins TRBV2 to TRBJ2-5, with D perhaps TRBD2 (5 bases). CDR1 and CDR2 (germline): SNHLY, FYNNEI. The ends were cut back, 5 bases at V and 7 bases at J, with 14 bases in the middle. This CDR3 comprises 13 residues. The CDR3 DNA sequence: TGTGCCAGCAGTATACGGGAAAGAGGGACCCAGTACTTC. Translation gives CASSIRERGTQYF.

The chain employs TRBV27 and TRBJ1-2; TRBD1 is a possible D gene (6 bases). The CDR3 contains 16 residues. V gave up 3 bases and J gave up 7 bases, with 21 bases separating them. CDR1 MNHEY and CDR2 SMNVEV come from the germline V gene (reference sequence). CDR3 coding DNA: TGTGCCAGCAGTTTGAGGAGGACGACAGGCGCGAGTGGCTACACCTTC. Its translation is CASSLRRTTGASGYTF.

There are a few counts of this clone. CDR3 sequence reads: CASSRQAGEKLFF. Written as DNA, the CDR3 is TGTGCCAGCAGTCGACAGGCGGGTGAAAAACTGTTTTTT. The chain employs TRBV27 and TRBJ1-4; D might be TRBD1 (6 bases). The germline V gene has CDR1 MNHEY and CDR2 SMNVEV (reference sequence). The CDR3 consists of 13 residues. The ends were cut back, 5 bases at V and 7 bases at J, with 11 bases in the middle. Full variable domain (rest looked up from reference TRBV27 and TRBJ1-4): EAQVTQNPRYLITVTGKKLTVTCSQNMNHEYMSWYRQDPGLGLRQIYYSMNVEVTDKGDVPEGYKVSRKEKRNFPLILESPSPNQTSLYFCASSRQAGEKLFFGSGTQLSVL.

This chain links TRBV10-3 with TRBJ2-7; 7 bases fit TRBD1. The CDR3 is 15 amino acids. Germline-derived CDR1 and CDR2 are ENHRY and SYGVKD. V lost 2 bases and J lost 0; bases outside the gene matches: 4. This CDR3 is CAISETGATSYEQYF. CDR3 nucleotide sequence: TGTGCCATCAGTGAGACAGGGGCAACCTCCTACGAGCAGTACTTC.

The chain uses TRBV2 and TRBJ2-3; TRBD1 matches 10 bases. Germline assignment: CDR1 SNHLY and CDR2 FYNNEI. V gave up 2 bases and J gave up 8 bases; unmatched junction bases: 7. The CDR3 totals 15 residues. CDR3 DNA: TGTGCCAGCAGTGAATTGGGACAGGGGCCTGGTACGCAGTATTTT. This translates into CASSELGQGPGTQYF.

The chain combines TRBV4-3 with TRBJ2-7; the D is unclear. Germline loops: CDR1 LGHNA, CDR2 YSLEER. The CDR3 runs 15 residues. V lost 0 bases and J 0 bases, leaving 9 bases between the germline ends. The DNA of the CDR3 is TGCGCCAGCAGCCAAGATCGCGAGAGCTCCTACGAGCAGTACTTC. This translates into CASSQDRESSYEQYF.

This clone was detected many times. V is TRBV10-2 and J is TRBJ2-1; 9 nucleotides line up with TRBD2. The CDR3 has 14 residues. With 4 bases clipped from V and 8 bases from J, the junction kept 6 bases outside the gene matches. Germline CDR1 reads WSHSY; CDR2 reads SAAADI. Here the CDR3 DNA reads TGCGCCAGCAGTGCCGCGGGGGGGCTCGATGAGCAGTTCTTC. Translation: CASSAAGGLDEQFF.

This clone has only one observation. The V and J genes are TRBV3-1 (or the pseudogene TRBV3-2) and TRBJ1-5; 9 bases agree with TRBD1. V was pared by 2 bases and J by 6 bases, with 2 bases of the junction left unmatched. Per germline, CDR1 LGHDT and CDR2 YNNKEL (reference sequence). The CDR3 contains 14 residues. The CDR3 nucleotides are TGTGCCAGCAGCCAATACAGGGGGCTTCAGCCCCAGCATTTT. This translates into CASSQYRGLQPQHF.

This chain links TRBV9 with TRBJ1-6, with D perhaps matching TRBD1 (5 bases). Per germline, CDR1 SGDLS and CDR2 YYNGEE. CDR3 length: 15 amino acids. V lost 6 bases, J lost 8 bases, and 18 bases lay in between. The chain's CDR3 is CASTLRPGQDSPLHF. The CDR3 DNA is TGTGCCAGCACCCTCCGGCCAGGGCAGGATTCACCCCTCCACTTT.

The V and J genes are TRBV5-4 and TRBJ1-2, with no clear D. The CDR3 runs 14 residues. The germline V gene has CDR1 SGHNT and CDR2 YYREEE (reference sequence). With 3 bases removed from V and 3 bases from J, the gap between germline ends came to 12 bases. CDR3 DNA sequence: TGTGCCAGCAGCTCGGGAGGGAGGGACTATGGCTACACCTTC. This translates into CASSSGGRDYGYTF. The entire variable domain, with the rest obtained from reference TRBV5-4 and TRBJ1-2, is as follows: ETGVTQSPTHLIKTRGQQVTLRCSSQSGHNTVSWYQQALGQGPQFIFQYYREEENGRGNFPPRFSGLQFPNYSSELNVNALELDDSALYLCASSSGGRDYGYTFGSGTRLTVV.

This clone was detected only a few times. The rearrangement links TRBV6-5 to TRBJ2-3; 10 bases fit TRBD1. J gave up 2 bases and V 8 bases, and 7 bases lay outside the gene matches. CDR1 is MNHEY and CDR2 is SVGAGI in the germline V gene. This CDR3 region has 15 residues. CDR3 sequence (DNA): TGTGCCAGCTCCGGGACAGGGGAACTCACAGATACGCAGTATTTT. Amino acid sequence: CASSGTGELTDTQYF.

This sequence joins TRBV6-5 and TRBJ2-7; TRBD1 aligns across 9 bases. The CDR3 spans 15 residues. Germline V lookup: CDR1 MNHEY, CDR2 SVGAGI. The trim removed 5 bases at V and 2 bases at J, leaving 7 bases unmatched. The CDR3 here is CASSTDRGFPYEQYF. The CDR3, as DNA: TGTGCCAGCAGTACAGACAGGGGGTTCCCCTACGAGCAGTACTTC.

The rearrangement links TRBV6-5 to TRBJ1-1, with 8 nucleotides matching TRBD1. Germline V gene sequence: CDR1 MNHEY, CDR2 SVGAGI. The CDR3 loop spans 14 amino acids. Germline trimming cut 7 bases from V and 1 base from J; bases unmatched to any gene: 5. Here the CDR3 reads CASTWGQANTEAFF. CDR3 nucleotides: TGTGCCAGCACTTGGGGACAGGCGAACACTGAAGCTTTCTTT.

The V gene is TRBV3-1 (or the pseudogene TRBV3-2), the J gene TRBJ2-1; TRBD1 matches at 10 bases. The CDR3 has 18 amino acids. The germline gives CDR1 LGHDT, CDR2 YNNKEL (reference sequence). J lost 4 bases, V lost 4 bases, and 13 bases had no gene match. CDR3 loop: CASSPHLIDRGPYNEQFF. CDR3 coding DNA: TGTGCCAGCAGCCCGCATCTTATCGACAGGGGGCCATACAATGAGCAGTTCTTC.

The chain is built from TRBV11-3 and TRBJ2-6; D perhaps matches TRBD2 (6 bases). The germline CDR1 and CDR2 sequences are SGHNT and YENEEA. This CDR3 has 16 residues. The V end was cut by 5 bases, the J end by 1 base, with 12 bases between. CDR3 in DNA: TGTGCCAGCAGCGCCGGGGGTCATTCTGGGGCCAACGTCCTGACTTTC. Translated: CASSAGGHSGANVLTF.

This clone has a handful of counts. The rearrangement links TRBV2 to TRBJ2-7; 8 nucleotides agree with TRBD1. The CDR3 totals 14 residues. The germline gives CDR1 SNHLY, CDR2 FYNNEI. The V and J ends lost 5 bases and 6 bases, in that order; junction bases with no gene match: 9. The DNA of the CDR3 is TGTGCCAGCAGTTGGACAGGGTTTGCAGGCGAGCAGTACTTC. This sequence encodes CASSWTGFAGEQYF. Combining the CDR3 with reference TRBV2 and TRBJ2-7 gives the whole variable domain EPEVTQTPSHQVTQMGQEVILRCVPISNHLYFYWYRQILGQKVEFLVSFYNNEISEKSEIFDDQFSVERPDGSNFTLKIRSTKLEDSAMYFCASSWTGFAGEQYFGPGTRLTVT.

The gene calls are TRBV4-2 and TRBJ1-4; TRBD1 might be the D (6 bases). The CDR3 sequence is 16 residues long. CDR1 and CDR2 (germline): LGHNA, YNFKEQ. Trimming removed 4 bases at V and 6 bases at J, with 18 bases between. The CDR3 sequence: CASSPNDRKPYEKLFF. CDR3 nucleotide sequence: TGTGCCAGCAGCCCGAATGACAGGAAGCCCTATGAAAAACTGTTTTTT.

V and J are TRBV19 and TRBJ1-4; D is unresolved. The ends were cut back, 3 bases at V and 8 bases at J, with 13 bases in the middle. Germline-derived CDR1 and CDR2 are LNHDA and SQIVND (reference sequence). The CDR3 extends over 14 amino acids. CDR3 sequence: CASSMSKGVEKLFF. The DNA of the CDR3 is TGTGCCAGTAGTATGTCGAAGGGAGTGGAAAAACTGTTTTTT.

The V gene is TRBV25-1, the J gene TRBJ2-5, with a possible D match to TRBD2 (5 bases). The V gene's germline CDR1 is MGHDK and CDR2 SYGVNS. The length of the CDR3 is 15 residues. Trimming left V 3 bases short and J 2 bases short, with 13 bases between. CDR3 loop: CASSDSNRLQETQYF. In DNA, the CDR3 is TGTGCCAGCAGTGACTCTAACAGACTACAAGAGACCCAGTACTTC.

This rearrangement joins TRBV23-1 to TRBJ2-7; 7 nucleotides match TRBD1. TRBV23-1 is given ORF status, its function remaining uncertain. Trimming at V came to 2 bases and at J to 3 bases, leaving 1 base not matched to a gene. The CDR3 is made up of 13 amino acids. The CDR3 here is CASSQGTDYEQYF. In nucleotides, the CDR3 is TGCGCCAGCAGTCAAGGGACAGACTACGAGCAGTACTTC.

The V gene is TRBV6-1, the J gene TRBJ1-2; the match to TRBD1 covers 7 bases. This CDR3 is 15 amino acids long. With V trimmed by 7 bases and J by 1 base, 9 bases remained unmatched. Per the germline V gene, CDR1 is MNHNS and CDR2 is SASEGT. In nucleotides, the CDR3 is TGTGCCAGCAAGGGGGAAGGGACAGATAACTATGGCTACACCTTC. It yields the protein CASKGEGTDNYGYTF.